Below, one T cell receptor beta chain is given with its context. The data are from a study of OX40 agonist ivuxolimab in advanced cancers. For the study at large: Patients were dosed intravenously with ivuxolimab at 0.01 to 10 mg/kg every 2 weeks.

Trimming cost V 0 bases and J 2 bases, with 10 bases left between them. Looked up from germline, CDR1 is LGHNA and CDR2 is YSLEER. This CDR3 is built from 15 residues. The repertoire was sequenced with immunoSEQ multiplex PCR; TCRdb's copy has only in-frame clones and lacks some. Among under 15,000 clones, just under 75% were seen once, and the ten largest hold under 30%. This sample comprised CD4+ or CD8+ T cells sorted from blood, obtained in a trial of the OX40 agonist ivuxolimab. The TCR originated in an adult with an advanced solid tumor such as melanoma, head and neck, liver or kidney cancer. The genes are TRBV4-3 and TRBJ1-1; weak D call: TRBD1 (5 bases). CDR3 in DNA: TGCGCCAGCAGCCAAGATAGGGGCAGAAACACTGAAGCTTTCTTT. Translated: CASSQDRGRNTEAFF.